This T cell receptor beta chain was captured by sequencing in a study of cytomegalovirus exposure and HLA in healthy donors. General study findings and limits: Reports described diagnosis of cytomegalovirus status by the classifier as highly specific and sensitive. Most of the TCR beta V segments (in an earlier analysis) were productive either about 87% or about 30% of the time. The study listed some 160 cytomegalovirus-associated TCR beta chains. The Asian-associated ancestry cluster reportedly had fewer N-insertions than the approximately 670-donor mean in a later analysis.

Comments on this clone: The antigen is not known.

PCR primers comprised 60 Vbeta and 13 Jbeta primers. The repertoire was sequenced with immunoSEQ multiplex PCR; TCRdb's copy has only in-frame clones and lacks some. There are 130,000 to 150,000 clones in the sample, with 0.85% to 1% held by the top ten. The sequenced sample consisted of PBMCs. The TCR originated in a male donor in good health and CMV-seronegative.

The CDR3 is CATGTGLKDQPQHF. The CDR3 DNA is TGTGCCACGGGGACAGGGCTAAAGGATCAGCCCCAGCATTTT. V is TRBV19 and J is TRBJ1-5, with 9 bases lining up with TRBD1. CDR1 and CDR2 from the germline V gene are LNHDA and SQIVND (reference sequence). The CDR3 consists of 14 residues. With V trimmed by 10 bases and J by 5 bases, 9 bases remained unmatched.